This entry lists 5 T cell receptor beta chains sequenced from one sample in a study of shared clonotypes between healthy human individuals. Positive CCR7 selection of CD45RO-negative cells yielded the naive CD8 cells, and terminally differentiated effector memory CD45RA+ cells were excluded. Sequenced by immunoSEQ multiplex PCR; TCRdb stores in-frame clones only, minus some. The data show about 2 million clones, about 95% seen once. The sequencing sample was made of naive CD8+ T cells sorted from blood. These receptors came from a man between 18 and 35 years old in good health.

The V and J genes are TRBV7-9 and TRBJ1-1; 7 nucleotides line up with TRBD1. J lost 5 bases, V lost 5 bases, and 8 bases had no gene match. This CDR3 is built from 14 residues. Per the germline V gene, CDR1 is SEHNR and CDR2 is FQNEAQ (reference sequence). The CDR3 region has the DNA TGTGCCAGCAGCCAAACAGGGGCGGGGACTGAAGCTTTCTTT. This encodes CASSQTGAGTEAFF.

The rearrangement uses TRBV25-1 and TRBJ2-2, with 7 bases aligning to TRBD1. The CDR3 consists of 15 residues. Unmatched junction bases numbered 10, after V lost 7 bases and J lost 5 bases. Germline V gives CDR1 MGHDK, CDR2 SYGVNS. CDR3 nucleotide sequence: TGTGCCAGCACCCCCGGACAGGTGTCGACCGGGGAGCTGTTTTTT. This codes for CASTPGQVSTGELFF. Supplemented by reference TRBV25-1 and TRBJ2-2, the full variable domain reads EADIYQTPRYLVIGTGKKITLECSQTMGHDKMYWYQQDPGMELHLIHYSYGVNSTEKGDLSSESTVSRIRTEHFPLTLESARPSHTSQYLCASTPGQVSTGELFFGEGSRLTVL.

V usage is TRBV5-4 and J usage is TRBJ2-2, with TRBD2 matching over 12 bases. CDR3 length equals 16 residues. Trimming took 3 bases from V and 6 from J; bases not matched to a gene: 6. Germline V lookup: CDR1 SGHNT, CDR2 YYREEE (reference sequence). The CDR3 DNA is TGTGCCAGCAGCTCAGCCCTAGCGGGGGGGCCCGGGGAGCTGTTTTTT. Translating it yields CASSSALAGGPGELFF.

As for this clone: Sequence at one end of the junction differs from germline and may be a read error. The chain's CDR3 is CASTEGEGGSSVQPRHF. Written as DNA, the CDR3 is TGTGCCAGCACCGAGGGCGAGGGAGGGAGTAGCGTCCAGCCCCGGCATTTT. V gene TRBV28 combines with J gene TRBJ1-5; D is undetermined. The CDR3 contains 17 residues. Germline CDR1 is MDHEN and CDR2 is SYDVKM. The whole variable domain, filled in from reference TRBV28 and TRBJ1-5, reads DVKVTQSSRYLVKRTGEKVFLECVQDMDHENMFWYRQDPGLGLRLIYFSYDVKMKEKGDIPEGYSVSREKKERFSLILESASTNQTSMYLCASTEGEGGSSVQPRHFGDGTRLSIL.

J is TRBJ2-5 and V is TRBV7-9; D tentatively reads TRBD1 or TRBD2 (5 bases each). Germline values: CDR1 SEHNR, CDR2 FQNEAQ (reference sequence). The CDR3 is 15 amino acids. Trimming took 6 bases from V and 2 from J, leaving 16 bases between them. The CDR3 here is CASRGSTGKQETQYF. The CDR3 region has the DNA TGTGCCAGCAGGGGGAGTACAGGAAAACAAGAGACCCAGTACTTC.